Listed here is a single T cell receptor beta chain. The sample belongs to a study of T cell responses to AZD1222 COVID-19 vaccine. Only in-frame clones appear in the TCRdb table, and some are missing; sequencing was by immunoSEQ multiplex PCR. Among over 100,000 clones listed, approximately 86% were seen once. V shed 1 base and J shed 1 base, with 8 bases lying between them. This CDR3 is built from 15 residues. The V gene's germline CDR1 is MNHNS and CDR2 SASEGT. The starting material was peripheral blood, obtained on day 0 of AZD1222 vaccination. This sequence originates from an adult in good health. The V call is TRBV6-1, the J call TRBJ1-5, with a weak D call TRBD1 (5 bases). The DNA of the CDR3 is TGTGCCAGCAGTGAAGGAGGGGTGAGCAATCAGCCCCAGCATTTT. It translates to CASSEGGVSNQPQHF.